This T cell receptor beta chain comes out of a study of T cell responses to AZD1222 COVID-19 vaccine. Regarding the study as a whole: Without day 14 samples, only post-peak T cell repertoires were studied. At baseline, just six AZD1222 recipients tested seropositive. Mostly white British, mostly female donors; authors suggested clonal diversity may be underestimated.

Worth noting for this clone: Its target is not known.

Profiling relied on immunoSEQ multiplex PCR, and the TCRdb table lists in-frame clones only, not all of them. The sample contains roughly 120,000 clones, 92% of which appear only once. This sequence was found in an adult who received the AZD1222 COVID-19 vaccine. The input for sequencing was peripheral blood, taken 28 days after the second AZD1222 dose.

CDR3 residues: CASSPTAMNTEAFF. CDR3 DNA sequence: TGTGCCAGCAGTCCGACAGCAATGAACACTGAAGCTTTCTTT. This chain connects TRBV5-4 to TRBJ1-1, with a tentative D call TRBD1 (5 bases). Germline CDR1 and CDR2: SGHNT and YYREEE (reference sequence). V was clipped by 5 bases and J by 0 bases, with 11 bases between them. The CDR3 consists of 14 residues.